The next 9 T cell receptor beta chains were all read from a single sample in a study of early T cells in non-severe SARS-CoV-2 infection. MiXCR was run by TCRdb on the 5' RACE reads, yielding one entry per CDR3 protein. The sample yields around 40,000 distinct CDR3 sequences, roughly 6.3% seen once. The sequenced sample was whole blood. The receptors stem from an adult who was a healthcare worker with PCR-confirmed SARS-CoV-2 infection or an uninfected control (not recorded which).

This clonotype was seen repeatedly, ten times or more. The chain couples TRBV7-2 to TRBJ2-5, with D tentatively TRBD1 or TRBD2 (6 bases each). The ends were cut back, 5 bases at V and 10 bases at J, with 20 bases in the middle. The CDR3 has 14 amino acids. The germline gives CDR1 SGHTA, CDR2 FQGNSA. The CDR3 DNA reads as TGTGCCAGCAGCCCCAGACGGGGGCGTATGGACCAGTACTTC. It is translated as CASSPRRGRMDQYF.

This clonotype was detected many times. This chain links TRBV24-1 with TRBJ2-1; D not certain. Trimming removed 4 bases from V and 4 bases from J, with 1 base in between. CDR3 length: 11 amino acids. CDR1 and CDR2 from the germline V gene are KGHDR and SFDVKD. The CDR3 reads CATSEYNEQFF. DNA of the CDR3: TGTGCCACCAGTGAATACAATGAGCAGTTCTTC.

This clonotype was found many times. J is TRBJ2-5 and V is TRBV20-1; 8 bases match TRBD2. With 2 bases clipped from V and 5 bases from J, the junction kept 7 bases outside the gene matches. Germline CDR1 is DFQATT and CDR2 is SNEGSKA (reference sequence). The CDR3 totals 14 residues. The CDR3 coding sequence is TGCAGTGCTAGAAAAGGAGCGGGAGCTGAGACCCAGTACTTC. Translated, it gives CSARKGAGAETQYF.

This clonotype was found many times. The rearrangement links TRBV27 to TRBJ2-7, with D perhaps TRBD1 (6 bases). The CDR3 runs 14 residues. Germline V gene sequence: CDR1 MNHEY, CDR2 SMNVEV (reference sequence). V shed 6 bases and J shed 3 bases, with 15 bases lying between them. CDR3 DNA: TGTGCCAGCAGCAAGGACAGAAACAACTACGAGCAGTACTTC. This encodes CASSKDRNNYEQYF.

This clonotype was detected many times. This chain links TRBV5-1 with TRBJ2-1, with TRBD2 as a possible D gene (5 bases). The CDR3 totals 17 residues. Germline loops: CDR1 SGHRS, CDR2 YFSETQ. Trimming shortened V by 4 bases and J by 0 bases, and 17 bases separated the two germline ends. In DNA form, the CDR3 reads TGCGCCAGCAGCAGGACCCCTGCGGGCAGCTCCTACAATGAGCAGTTCTTC. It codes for CASSRTPAGSSYNEQFF.

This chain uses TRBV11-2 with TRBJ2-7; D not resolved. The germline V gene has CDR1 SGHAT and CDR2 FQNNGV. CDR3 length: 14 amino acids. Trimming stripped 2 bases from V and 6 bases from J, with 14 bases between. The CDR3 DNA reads TGTGCCAGCAGCTTACCGGCCAGAACACTCGAGCAGTACTTC. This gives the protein CASSLPARTLEQYF.

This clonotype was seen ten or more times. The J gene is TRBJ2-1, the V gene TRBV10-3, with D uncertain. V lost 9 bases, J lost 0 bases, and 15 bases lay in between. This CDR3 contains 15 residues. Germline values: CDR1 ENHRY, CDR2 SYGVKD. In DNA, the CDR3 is TGTGCCATAGGTAGTGACCAAGGCTCCTACAATGAGCAGTTCTTC. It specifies CAIGSDQGSYNEQFF.

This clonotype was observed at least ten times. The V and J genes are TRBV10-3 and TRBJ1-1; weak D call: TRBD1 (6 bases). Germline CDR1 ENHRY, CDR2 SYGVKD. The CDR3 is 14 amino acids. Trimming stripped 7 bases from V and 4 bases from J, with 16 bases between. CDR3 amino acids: CAIKSGHASTEAFF. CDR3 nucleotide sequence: TGTGCCATCAAATCGGGACATGCGAGCACTGAAGCTTTCTTT.

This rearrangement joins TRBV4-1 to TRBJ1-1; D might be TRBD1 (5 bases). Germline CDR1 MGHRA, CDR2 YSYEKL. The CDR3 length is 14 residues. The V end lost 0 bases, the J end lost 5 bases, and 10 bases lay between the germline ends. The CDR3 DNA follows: TGCGCCAGCAGCCAAGATCAGGGCAGGACTGAAGCTTTCTTT. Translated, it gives CASSQDQGRTEAFF.